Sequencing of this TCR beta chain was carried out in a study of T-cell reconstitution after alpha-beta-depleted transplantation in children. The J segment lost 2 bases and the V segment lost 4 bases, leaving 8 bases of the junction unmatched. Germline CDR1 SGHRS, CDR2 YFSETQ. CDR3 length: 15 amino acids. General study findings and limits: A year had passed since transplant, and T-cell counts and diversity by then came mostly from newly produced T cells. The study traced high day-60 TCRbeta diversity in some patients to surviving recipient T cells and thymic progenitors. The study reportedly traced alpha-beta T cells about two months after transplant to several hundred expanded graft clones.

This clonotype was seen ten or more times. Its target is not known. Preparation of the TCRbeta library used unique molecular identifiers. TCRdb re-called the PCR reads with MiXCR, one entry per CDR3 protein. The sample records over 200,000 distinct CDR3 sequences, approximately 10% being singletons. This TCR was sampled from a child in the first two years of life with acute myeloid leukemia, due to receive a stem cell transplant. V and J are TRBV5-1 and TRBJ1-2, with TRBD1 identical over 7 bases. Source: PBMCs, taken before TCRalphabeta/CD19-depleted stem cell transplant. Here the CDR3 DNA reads TGCGCCAGCAGCCTTGGAGGGACAGAGAACTATGGCTACACCTTC. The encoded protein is CASSLGGTENYGYTF. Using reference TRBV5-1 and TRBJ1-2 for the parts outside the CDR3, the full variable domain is KAGVTQTPRYLIKTRGQQVTLSCSPISGHRSVSWYQQTPGQGLQFLFEYFSETQRNKGNFPGRFSGRQFSNSRSEMNVSTLELGDSALYLCASSLGGTENYGYTFGSGTRLTVV.